This T cell receptor (beta chain) was sequenced in a study of tumor-infiltrating lymphocytes in primary liver carcinoma. Across the study: Patients included men and women of 30 to 69 years.

The germline CDR1 and CDR2 sequences are MNHNS and SASEGT. This CDR3 is 17 amino acids long. RNA and DNA were co-extracted from roughly 20-30 mg of unsorted bulk tissue. Samples were taken from five separate regions (per tumor). Worth noting for this clonotype: The junction does not match germline at one end; this may be a read error.

Constant-region priming of 500 to 550 ng total RNA yielded TCR beta cDNA. Each TCR beta library was derived from three nested multiplex PCR rounds that employed slightly modified ARM-PCR. A C-beta reverse primer and TRBV1-TRBV30 forward primers served in each of the first two PCR rounds, at approximately 10 cycles apiece. TCRdb re-called the multiplex PCR reads through MiXCR, storing one row per CDR3 protein. Here the sample spans about 190,000 distinct CDR3 sequences, around four fifths being singletons. The sequencing sample was made of tumor tissue from primary liver carcinoma. This chain joins TRBV6-1 and TRBJ1-5; 7 bases are a match to TRBD1. This receptor was taken from a man aged 35-49 years with primary liver carcinoma and hepatitis B virus infection. CDR3 loop: CASIFTFGQAGDQPQHF. In DNA, the CDR3 is TGTGCCAGCATATTCACCTTCGGACAGGCAGGCGATCAGCCACAGCATTTT.